The 13 T cell receptor beta chains listed next were all sequenced from one sample in a study of blood T cells in healthy people across ages (dated by TCRdb to about 2015). Receptors were amplified or captured by 5' RACE. The instrument was an Illumina HiSeq 2500. A second PCR of roughly 7 to 12 cycles was run with a J-beta primer mix and a sample-barcoded 5' primer. The raw public reads went through TCRdb reprocessing: fastp at Q25, MiXCR clone calling, in-frame beta chains kept. CDR3 protein sequences are deduplicated, and each keeps its most common genes and DNA. The sample table lists roughly 1,700,000 distinct CDR3 sequences, over 25% of them with a count of one. The biggest ten clones account for over 7% of the sample. The source material was blood. These receptors originate from a woman in her twenties or thirties in good health.

This clonotype has ten or more counts. The genes are TRBV6-6 and TRBJ2-5; tentatively, D is TRBD2 (6 bases). CDR1 and CDR2 from the germline V gene are MNHNY and SVGAGI (reference sequence). Trimming removed 5 bases from V and 1 base from J, with 17 bases in between. The CDR3 is 16 amino acids. CDR3 coding DNA: TGTGCCAGCAGTCTAAACCGATTGGGAGGCCAAGAGACCCAGTACTTC. It yields the protein CASSLNRLGGQETQYF.

The rearrangement links TRBV5-1 to TRBJ2-3; no clear D. The CDR3 extends over 18 amino acids. Per germline, CDR1 SGHRS and CDR2 YFSETQ. Trimming cost V 3 bases and J 9 bases, with 29 bases left between them. CDR3 sequence reads: CASSSRVRTFPSWKTQYF. The CDR3 DNA follows: TGCGCCAGCAGCTCTCGTGTGAGAACCTTTCCATCTTGGAAAACGCAGTATTTT. The variable domain in full, completed from reference TRBV5-1 and TRBJ2-3, reads KAGVTQTPRYLIKTRGQQVTLSCSPISGHRSVSWYQQTPGQGLQFLFEYFSETQRNKGNFPGRFSGRQFSNSRSEMNVSTLELGDSALYLCASSSRVRTFPSWKTQYFGPGTRLTVL.

Only a few counts were recorded for this clonotype. The CDR3 spells CASTDRSKDQPQHF. In nucleotides, the CDR3 is TGTGCCAGCACCGACAGGAGTAAAGATCAGCCCCAGCATTTT. V usage is TRBV6-5 and J usage is TRBJ1-5; perhaps TRBD1 as D (6 bases). CDR1 and CDR2 from the germline V gene are MNHEY and SVGAGI. CDR3 length: 14 residues. The germline V and J ends were trimmed by 7 bases and 5 bases, with 15 bases remaining between them.

This chain joins TRBV5-6 and TRBJ2-5, with D possibly matching TRBD2 (6 bases). V was cut by 2 bases and J by 0 bases, with 14 bases left in between. The CDR3 sequence is 16 residues long. Germline V gene sequence: CDR1 SGHDT, CDR2 YYEEEE. This chain's CDR3 is CASSFREEGYQETQYF. CDR3 nucleotides: TGTGCCAGCAGCTTCCGAGAGGAGGGGTACCAAGAGACCCAGTACTTC.

The gene calls are TRBV10-3 and TRBJ2-1, with 9 bases lining up with TRBD2. The CDR3 is 13 amino acids. The junction had 3 bases not matched to a gene; V was cut back by 8 bases and J by 4 bases. Germline CDR1 reads ENHRY; CDR2 reads SYGVKD. Here the CDR3 reads CAIGTSTYNEQFF. CDR3 DNA: TGTGCCATCGGGACTAGCACATACAATGAGCAGTTCTTC.

The genes are TRBV5-1 and TRBJ2-1; 9 bases fit TRBD1. CDR3 length equals 15 residues. J was trimmed by 0 bases and V by 4 bases; bases with no gene match: 2. Germline CDR1 reads SGHRS; CDR2 reads YFSETQ. This CDR3 reads CASSKQGASYNEQFF. CDR3 DNA sequence: TGCGCCAGCAGCAAACAGGGGGCCTCCTACAATGAGCAGTTCTTC.

The rearrangement joins TRBV20-1 to TRBJ2-6; tentative D call: TRBD1 (6 bases). CDR3 length equals 15 residues. The germline gives CDR1 DFQATT, CDR2 SNEGSKA (reference sequence). The V end was cut by 6 bases, the J end by 0 bases, with 12 bases between. Here the CDR3 DNA reads TGCAGTGCAAGACAGGAAAGCTCTGGGGCCAACGTCCTGACTTTC. Its translation is CSARQESSGANVLTF.

The chain is built from TRBV23-1 and TRBJ2-2; the D is unclear. TRBV23-1 belongs to the ORF category, with a function that is uncertain. V was cut by 0 bases and J by 8 bases, with 13 bases left in between. This CDR3 spans 15 amino acids. CDR3 bases: TGCGCCAGCAGTCAATCCCCTCAAAGCCCTGGGGAGCTGTTTTTT. Its translation is CASSQSPQSPGELFF.

This clonotype was picked up many times. V is TRBV24-1 and J is TRBJ2-1; 7 nucleotides match TRBD1. The CDR3 contains 16 residues. The trim removed 2 bases at V and 0 bases at J, leaving 3 bases unmatched. From germline, CDR1 is KGHDR and CDR2 SFDVKD. The CDR3 protein is CATSDSTGVSYNEQFF. The DNA of the CDR3 is TGTGCCACCAGTGATTCTACAGGGGTCTCCTACAATGAGCAGTTCTTC.

The chain joins TRBV9 to TRBJ1-2, with TRBD1 matching 11 bases. With V trimmed by 0 bases and J by 6 bases, 1 base remained unmatched. This CDR3 has 14 amino acids. Germline assignment: CDR1 SGDLS and CDR2 YYNGEE. CDR3 nucleotide sequence: TGTGCCAGCAGCGTAGGGACAGGGGGCAATGGCTACACCTTC. Its protein is CASSVGTGGNGYTF. Looking up the rest from reference TRBV9 and TRBJ1-2 gives the full variable domain: DSGVTQTPKHLITATGQRVTLRCSPRSGDLSVYWYQQSLDQGLQFLIQYYNGEERAKGNILERFSAQQFPDLHSELNLSSLELGDSALYFCASSVGTGGNGYTFGSGTRLTVV.

This chain connects TRBV7-9 to TRBJ1-2, with 8 bases matching TRBD1. This CDR3 is built from 14 residues. V lost 5 bases, J lost 7 bases, and 9 bases stayed unmatched. The germline CDR1 and CDR2 sequences are SEHNR and FQNEAQ (reference sequence). The CDR3, as DNA: TGTGCCAGCAGCCTAGAGGGACAGGCGATTGGCTACACCTTC. Amino acid sequence: CASSLEGQAIGYTF.

This clonotype was recorded many times. The V call is TRBV27, the J call TRBJ1-5; D unresolved. Germline-derived CDR1 and CDR2 are MNHEY and SMNVEV (reference sequence). CDR3 length: 15 amino acids. Between the trimmed V and J ends, which lost 2 bases and 2 bases, there was a span of 10 bases. The CDR3 is CASSLVGDGNQPQHF. The CDR3 bases are TGTGCCAGCAGTTTAGTTGGGGATGGCAATCAGCCCCAGCATTTT.

Of note for this clonotype: The junction shows a germline mismatch at one end, possibly a read error. V is TRBV6-6 and J is TRBJ2-5; the match to TRBD1 covers 8 bases. Near its end, the DNA agrees better with TRBJ2-7, so the J call may be wrong. From germline, CDR1 is MNHNY and CDR2 SVGAGI (reference sequence). This CDR3 has 15 residues. The CDR3 region has the DNA TGTGCCGGCAGTTACTCTCCAGGACAGGGTTACGAGCAGTACTTC. Its translation is CAGSYSPGQGYEQYF.